This T cell receptor beta chain was obtained from a study of T cells after yellow fever vaccination. TCRdb re-analysed the 5' RACE reads in MiXCR, keeping a single row per CDR3 protein. The table has some 300,000 distinct CDR3 sequences, about 10% seen once. V shed 1 base and J shed 3 bases, with 7 bases lying between them. The CDR3 length is 14 residues. Germline V gene data show CDR1 as SGHTA and CDR2 as FQGNSA. This clonotype was counted once. Here the sequenced sample was CD4+ T cells sorted from PBMCs, taken 45 days after the yellow fever booster vaccination. The origin of this receptor is a man in his late teens or twenties who received the YFV17D yellow fever vaccine. V and J are TRBV7-2 and TRBJ1-5; D remains unclear. The DNA of the CDR3 is TGTGCCAGCAGCTTAGGTCCTATCAATCAGCCCCAGCATTTT. It yields the protein CASSLGPINQPQHF.